The sequence of this T cell receptor (beta chain) was determined in a study of T cell responses to AZD1222 COVID-19 vaccine. Assay: immunoSEQ multiplex PCR; the TCRdb copy retains only in-frame clones and omits some. The table shows approximately 80,000 clones, with over 75% occurring only once. In germline, CDR1 is SEHNR, CDR2 FQNEAQ (reference sequence). V trimming: 4 bases; J trimming: 5 bases; junction bases outside the gene matches: 9. The CDR3 length is 17 residues. The sequencing used peripheral blood, collected 28 days after the second AZD1222 dose. The V gene is TRBV7-9, the J gene TRBJ2-2, with 11 bases that match TRBD2. The origin of this receptor is an adult who received the AZD1222 COVID-19 vaccine. The CDR3 sequence: CASSSRGLAGGTGELFF. DNA of the CDR3: TGTGCCAGCAGCTCCCGGGGCCTAGCGGGAGGAACCGGGGAGCTGTTTTTT.